This T cell receptor (beta chain) was obtained from a study of T cell responses to AZD1222 COVID-19 vaccine. The CDR3 totals 17 residues. With 4 bases removed from V and 5 bases from J, the gap between germline ends came to 24 bases. Per germline, CDR1 SGHTA and CDR2 FQGNSA. Sequencing used immunoSEQ multiplex PCR; TCRdb keeps in-frame clones, though not all of them. The profile shows 130,000 or so clones, 70% to 90% of them singletons. V is TRBV7-2 and J is TRBJ2-7, with unresolved D. The sequenced sample was peripheral blood, obtained on day 0 of AZD1222 vaccination. The sequence was obtained from an adult in good health. CDR3 nucleotide sequence: TGTGCCAGCAGCTATGACTCCGCCCAATCCCTGCCCCACGAGCAGTACTTC. It specifies CASSYDSAQSLPHEQYF.